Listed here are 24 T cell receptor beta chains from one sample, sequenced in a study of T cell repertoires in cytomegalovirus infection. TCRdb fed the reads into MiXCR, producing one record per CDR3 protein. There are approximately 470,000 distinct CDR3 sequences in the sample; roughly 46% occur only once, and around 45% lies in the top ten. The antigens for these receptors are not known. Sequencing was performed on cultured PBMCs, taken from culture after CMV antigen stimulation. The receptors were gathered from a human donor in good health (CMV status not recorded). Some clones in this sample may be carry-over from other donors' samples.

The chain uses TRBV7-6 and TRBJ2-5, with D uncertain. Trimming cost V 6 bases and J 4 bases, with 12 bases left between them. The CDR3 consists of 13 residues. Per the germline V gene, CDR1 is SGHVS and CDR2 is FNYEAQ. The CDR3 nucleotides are TGTGCCAGCAGGTCAAAAAGGGCAGAGACCCAGTACTTC. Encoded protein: CASRSKRAETQYF.

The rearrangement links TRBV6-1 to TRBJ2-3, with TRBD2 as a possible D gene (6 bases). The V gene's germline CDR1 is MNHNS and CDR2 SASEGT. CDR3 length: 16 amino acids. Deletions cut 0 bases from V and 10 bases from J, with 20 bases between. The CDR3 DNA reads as TGTGCCAGCAGTGAAGCGATTAGCGGAGACTTTATTTCGCAGTATTTT. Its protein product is CASSEAISGDFISQYF.

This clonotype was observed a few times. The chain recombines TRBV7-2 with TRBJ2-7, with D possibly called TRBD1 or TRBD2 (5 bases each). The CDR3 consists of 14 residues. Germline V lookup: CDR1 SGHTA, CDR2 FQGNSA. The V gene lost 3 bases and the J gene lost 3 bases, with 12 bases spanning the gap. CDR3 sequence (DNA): TGTGCCAGCAGCTTCGGGACCTCCGACTACGAGCAGTACTTC. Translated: CASSFGTSDYEQYF.

This CDR3 reads CASSLTSGSGWVQYF. CDR3 DNA sequence: TGCGCCAGCAGCCTCACCTCGGGTTCGGGGTGGGTGCAGTACTTC. The rearrangement links TRBV4-1 to TRBJ2-7; a possible D gene is TRBD2 (5 bases). V was trimmed by 4 bases and J by 9 bases, leaving 22 bases between them. This CDR3 region has 15 residues. Germline V gene lookup returns CDR1 MGHRA and CDR2 YSYEKL.

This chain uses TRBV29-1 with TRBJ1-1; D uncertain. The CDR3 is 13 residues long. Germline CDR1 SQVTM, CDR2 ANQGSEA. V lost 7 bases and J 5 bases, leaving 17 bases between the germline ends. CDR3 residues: CSAALIGITEAFF. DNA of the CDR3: TGCAGCGCCGCCCTCATAGGGATTACTGAAGCTTTCTTT.

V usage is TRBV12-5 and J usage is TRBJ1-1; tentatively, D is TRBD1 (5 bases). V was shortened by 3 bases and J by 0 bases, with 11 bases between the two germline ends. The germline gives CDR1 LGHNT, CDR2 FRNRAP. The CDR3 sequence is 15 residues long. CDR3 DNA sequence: TGTGCTAGTGGTTTTAGGTACAGGTTGAACACTGAAGCTTTCTTT. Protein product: CASGFRYRLNTEAFF. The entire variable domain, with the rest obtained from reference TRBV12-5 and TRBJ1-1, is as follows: DARVTQTPRHKVTEMGQEVTMRCQPILGHNTVFWYRQTMMQGLELLAYFRNRAPLDDSGMPKDRFSAEMPDATLATLKIQPSEPRDSAVYFCASGFRYRLNTEAFFGQGTRLTVV.

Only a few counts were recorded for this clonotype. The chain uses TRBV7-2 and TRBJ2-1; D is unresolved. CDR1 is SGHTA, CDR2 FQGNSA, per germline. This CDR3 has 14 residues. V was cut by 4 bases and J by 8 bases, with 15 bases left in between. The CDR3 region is CASSSLVALDEQFF. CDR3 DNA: TGTGCCAGCAGCTCGCTAGTGGCTCTCGATGAGCAGTTCTTC.

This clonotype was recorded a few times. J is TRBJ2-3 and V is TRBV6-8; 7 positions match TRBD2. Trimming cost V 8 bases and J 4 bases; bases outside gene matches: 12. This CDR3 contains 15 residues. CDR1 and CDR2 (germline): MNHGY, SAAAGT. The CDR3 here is CASFLTAGEADTQYF. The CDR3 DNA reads TGTGCCAGCTTCCTCACGGCGGGAGAGGCAGATACGCAGTATTTT.

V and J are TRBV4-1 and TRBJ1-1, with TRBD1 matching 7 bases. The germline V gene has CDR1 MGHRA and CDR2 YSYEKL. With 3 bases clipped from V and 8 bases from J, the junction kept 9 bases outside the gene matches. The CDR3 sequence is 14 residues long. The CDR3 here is CASSHPEGTDEAFF. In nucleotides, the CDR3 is TGCGCCAGCAGCCATCCCGAGGGGACAGACGAAGCTTTCTTT.

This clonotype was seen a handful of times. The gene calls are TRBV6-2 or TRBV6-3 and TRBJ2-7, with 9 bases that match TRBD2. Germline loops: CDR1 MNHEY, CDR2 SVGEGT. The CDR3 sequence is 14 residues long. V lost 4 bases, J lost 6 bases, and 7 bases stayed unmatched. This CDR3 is CASSSAGGRREQYF. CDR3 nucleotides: TGTGCCAGCAGTTCCGCGGGAGGGCGTCGCGAGCAGTACTTC.

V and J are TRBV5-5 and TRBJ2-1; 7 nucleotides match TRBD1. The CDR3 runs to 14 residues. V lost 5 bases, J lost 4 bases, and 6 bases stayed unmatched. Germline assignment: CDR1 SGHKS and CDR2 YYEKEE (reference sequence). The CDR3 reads CASRVTGLYNEQFF. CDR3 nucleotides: TGTGCCAGCAGGGTGACAGGGTTATACAATGAGCAGTTCTTC.

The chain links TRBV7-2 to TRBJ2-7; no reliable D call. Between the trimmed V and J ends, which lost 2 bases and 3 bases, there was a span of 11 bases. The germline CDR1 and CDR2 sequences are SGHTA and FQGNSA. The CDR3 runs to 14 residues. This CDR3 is CASSLSITYYEQYF. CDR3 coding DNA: TGTGCCAGCAGCTTAAGCATAACCTACTACGAGCAGTACTTC.

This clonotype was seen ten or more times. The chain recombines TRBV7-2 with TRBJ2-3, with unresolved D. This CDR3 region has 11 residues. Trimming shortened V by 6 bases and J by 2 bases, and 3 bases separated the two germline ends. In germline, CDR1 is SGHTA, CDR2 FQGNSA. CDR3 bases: TGTGCCAGCAGAGCCACAGATACGCAGTATTTT. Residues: CASRATDTQYF.

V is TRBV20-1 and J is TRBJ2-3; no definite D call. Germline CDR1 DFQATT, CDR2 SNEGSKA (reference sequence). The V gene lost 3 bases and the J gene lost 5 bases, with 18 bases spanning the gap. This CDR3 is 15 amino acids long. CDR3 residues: CSARAPTRGLDTQYF. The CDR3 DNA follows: TGCAGTGCTAGGGCCCCCACTCGCGGATTAGATACGCAGTATTTT.

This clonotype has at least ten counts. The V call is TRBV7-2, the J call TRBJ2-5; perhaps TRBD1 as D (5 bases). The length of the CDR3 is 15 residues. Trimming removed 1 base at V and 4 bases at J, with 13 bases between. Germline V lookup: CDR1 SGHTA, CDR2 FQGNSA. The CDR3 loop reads CASSLVGAGGETQYF. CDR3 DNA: TGTGCCAGCAGCTTAGTAGGGGCAGGTGGAGAGACCCAGTACTTC.

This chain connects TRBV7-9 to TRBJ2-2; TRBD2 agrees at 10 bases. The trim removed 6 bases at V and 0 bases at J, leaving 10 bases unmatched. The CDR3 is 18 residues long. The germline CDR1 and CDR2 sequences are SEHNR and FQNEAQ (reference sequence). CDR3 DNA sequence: TGTGCCAGCAGTCCGGGACTAGCGTATATTACGAACACCGGGGAGCTGTTTTTT. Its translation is CASSPGLAYITNTGELFF.

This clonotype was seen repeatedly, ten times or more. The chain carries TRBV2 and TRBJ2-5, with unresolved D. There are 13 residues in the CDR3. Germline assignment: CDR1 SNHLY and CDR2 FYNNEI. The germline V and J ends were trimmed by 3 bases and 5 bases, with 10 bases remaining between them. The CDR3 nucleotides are TGTGCCAGCAGTGAGGCAGTTAGGGAGACCCAGTACTTC. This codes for CASSEAVRETQYF.

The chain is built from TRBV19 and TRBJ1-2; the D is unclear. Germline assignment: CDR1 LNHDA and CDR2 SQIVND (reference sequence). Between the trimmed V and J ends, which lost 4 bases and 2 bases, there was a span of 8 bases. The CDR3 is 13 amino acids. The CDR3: CASSTGNNYGYTF. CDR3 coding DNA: TGTGCCAGTAGTACGGGCAACAACTATGGCTACACCTTC.

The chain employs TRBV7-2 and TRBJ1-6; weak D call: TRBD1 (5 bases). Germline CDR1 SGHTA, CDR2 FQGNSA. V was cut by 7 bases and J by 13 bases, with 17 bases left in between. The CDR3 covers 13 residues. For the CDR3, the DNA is TGTGCCAGCACCTGGGGGGGAACCGCGCCCCTCCACTTT. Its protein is CASTWGGTAPLHF.

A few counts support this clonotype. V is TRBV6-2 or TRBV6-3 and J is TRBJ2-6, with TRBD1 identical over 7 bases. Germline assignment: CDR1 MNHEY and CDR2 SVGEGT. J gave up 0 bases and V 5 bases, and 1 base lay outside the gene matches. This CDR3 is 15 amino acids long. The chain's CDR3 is CASSRDSSGANVLTF. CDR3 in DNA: TGTGCCAGCAGTCGGGACAGCTCTGGGGCCAACGTCCTGACTTTC.

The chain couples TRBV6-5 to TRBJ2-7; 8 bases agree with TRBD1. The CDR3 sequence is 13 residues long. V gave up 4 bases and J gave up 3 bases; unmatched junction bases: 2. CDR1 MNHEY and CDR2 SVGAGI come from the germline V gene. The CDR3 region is CASSSGGHYEQYF. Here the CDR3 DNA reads TGTGCCAGCAGTTCAGGGGGCCACTACGAGCAGTACTTC.

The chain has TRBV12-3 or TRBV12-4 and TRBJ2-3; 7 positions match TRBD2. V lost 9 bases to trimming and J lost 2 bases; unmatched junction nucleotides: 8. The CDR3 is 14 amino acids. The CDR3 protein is CASFTGLPTDTQYF. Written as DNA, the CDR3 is TGTGCCAGTTTTACGGGACTACCCACAGATACGCAGTATTTT.

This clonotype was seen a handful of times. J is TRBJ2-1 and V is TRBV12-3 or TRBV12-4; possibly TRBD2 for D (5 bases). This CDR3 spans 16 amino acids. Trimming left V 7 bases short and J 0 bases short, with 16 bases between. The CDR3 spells CASTEVPGSSYNEQFF. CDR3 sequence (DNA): TGTGCCAGCACCGAGGTCCCGGGGAGCTCCTACAATGAGCAGTTCTTC.

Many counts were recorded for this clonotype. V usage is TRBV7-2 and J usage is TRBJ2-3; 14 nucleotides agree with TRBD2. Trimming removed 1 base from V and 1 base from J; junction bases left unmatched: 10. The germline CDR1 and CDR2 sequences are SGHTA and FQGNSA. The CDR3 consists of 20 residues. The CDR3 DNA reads TGTGCCAGCAGCTTAGGGGGACTAGCGGGAGCCGGACTCGGCACAGATACGCAGTATTTT. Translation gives CASSLGGLAGAGLGTDTQYF. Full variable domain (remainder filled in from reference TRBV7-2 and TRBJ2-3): GAGVSQSPSNKVTEKGKDVELRCDPISGHTALYWYRQSLGQGLEFLIYFQGNSAPDKSGLPSDRFSAERTGGSVSTLTIQRTQQEDSAVYLCASSLGGLAGAGLGTDTQYFGPGTRLTVL.